Described below is a single T cell receptor (beta chain) sequence and its context. This record belongs to a study of blood T cell repertoires in COVID-19. Study-wide context: The United States, Italy and Spain supplied acute and convalescent COVID-19 samples. The analysed material was cDNA or gDNA that came from T cells, B-cell-depleted T cells, or PBMCs.

Original data processing: Researchers report that nucleated cell counts were estimated from reference gene primer amplification. The data were produced by immunoSEQ multiplex PCR, yet TCRdb's version contains in-frame clones alone and is incomplete. That table furnishes V, J and clone size, whereas the DNA furnished D and trimming. Of approximately 300,000 clones listed, 80% to 90% are singletons. The CDR3 extends over 15 amino acids. The germline CDR1 and CDR2 sequences are SGHRS and YFSETQ. Trimming removed 0 bases at V and 1 base at J, with 8 bases between. The V gene is TRBV5-1, the J gene TRBJ1-5; D not certain. The sequence was obtained from a man aged 50-60 years with active or convalescent COVID-19. The source material was peripheral blood. The CDR3 spells CASSLGGGSNQPQHF. CDR3 nucleotide sequence: TGCGCCAGCAGCTTGGGTGGAGGGAGCAATCAGCCCCAGCATTTT.